The 10 T cell receptor beta chains below come from one sample, sequenced in a study of cytomegalovirus exposure and HLA in healthy donors. PCR amplification relied on 60 Vbeta primers (plus 13 Jbeta primers). This table comes from immunoSEQ multiplex PCR, and its TCRdb copy is limited to in-frame clones, with some not included. Recorded for this sample: roughly 88,000 clones. The sample comprised PBMCs. The receptors shown here come from a man aged 45-60 years in good health and CMV-seropositive.

J is TRBJ2-2 and V is TRBV5-5, with 14 bases aligning to TRBD2. J was trimmed by 6 bases and V by 6 bases; bases with no gene match: 4. Germline V gives CDR1 SGHKS, CDR2 YYEKEE (reference sequence). This CDR3 spans 15 amino acids. The CDR3 DNA follows: TGTGCCAGCATTTCGACTAGCGGGAGGGCCGGGGAGCTGTTTTTT. Translated, it gives CASISTSGRAGELFF.

J is TRBJ1-2 and V is TRBV19, with 10 bases identical to TRBD1. The V gene end was trimmed by 1 base and the J gene end by 4 bases; junction bases not matched to a gene: 3. The germline V gene encodes CDR1 LNHDA and CDR2 SQIVND (reference sequence). The CDR3 sequence is 15 residues long. The DNA of the CDR3 is TGTGCCAGTAGTATAGTTGGGACAGGGGTCTATGGCTACACCTTC. This gives the protein CASSIVGTGVYGYTF.

The rearrangement joins TRBV11-3 to TRBJ2-7; perhaps TRBD2 as D (6 bases). There are 11 residues in the CDR3. V was trimmed by 5 bases and J by 4 bases, leaving 6 bases between them. Looked up from germline, CDR1 is SGHNT and CDR2 is YENEEA. The CDR3 DNA reads as TGTGCCAGCAGCCGGGGGTACGAGCAGTACTTC. This codes for CASSRGYEQYF.

The gene calls are TRBV29-1 and TRBJ2-3, with 13 bases that match TRBD2. In germline, CDR1 is SQVTM, CDR2 ANQGSEA. The CDR3 has 18 residues. Unmatched junction bases numbered 15, after V lost 3 bases and J lost 6 bases. The CDR3 DNA sequence: TGCAGCGTTGAGGGCATACGGGGGGGACTAGCGGGAATTGATACGCAGTATTTT. This encodes CSVEGIRGGLAGIDTQYF.

This sequence joins TRBV14 and TRBJ2-5, with 9 bases matching TRBD2. Germline loops: CDR1 SGHDN, CDR2 FVKESK. With V trimmed by 2 bases and J by 2 bases, 12 bases remained unmatched. The CDR3 loop spans 18 amino acids. CDR3 sequence (DNA): TGTGCCAGCAGCCAAAGGGTTCTTTCGACTAGCGGACAAGAGACCCAGTACTTC. Its translation is CASSQRVLSTSGQETQYF.

The chain combines TRBV29-1 with TRBJ1-3; D is ambiguous. The CDR3 consists of 14 residues. The V gene lost 4 bases and the J gene lost 4 bases, with 14 bases spanning the gap. Germline loops: CDR1 SQVTM, CDR2 ANQGSEA. In DNA form, the CDR3 reads TGCAGCGTTGCCATGGGCTTTAGGGGAAACACCATATATTTT. It translates to CSVAMGFRGNTIYF.

DNA of the CDR3: TGCGCCAGCAGCCAAGACAGGGGAAACAATCAGCCCCAGCATTTT. The encoded protein is CASSQDRGNNQPQHF. The chain has TRBV4-3 and TRBJ1-5; possibly TRBD1 for D (6 bases). The germline CDR1 and CDR2 sequences are LGHNA and YSLEER. The CDR3 length is 15 residues. The V end was cut by 0 bases, the J end by 3 bases, with 9 bases between.

CDR3: CASSPSTDQRGYTF. DNA for the CDR3: TGTGCCAGCTCACCATCGACAGACCAACGGGGCTACACCTTC. V and J are TRBV18 and TRBJ1-2; TRBD1 is a possible D gene (5 bases). The CDR3 extends over 14 amino acids. Deletions cut 2 bases from V and 8 bases from J, with 15 bases between. Germline CDR1 is KGHSH and CDR2 is LQKENI.

With respect to this clone: A read error may account for a junction end that differs from germline. The chain carries TRBV6-1 and TRBJ2-7; 9 bases are a match to TRBD2. The CDR3 has 18 residues. The germline V gene has CDR1 MNHNS and CDR2 SASEGT. Here the CDR3 DNA reads TGTGCCAGCAGGGAAGGACAGACTAGCGGCACGATTTCCTACGAGCAGTACTTC. It translates to CASREGQTSGTISYEQYF.

The V and J genes are TRBV5-8 and TRBJ1-2; TRBD1 agrees at 11 bases. Germline CDR1 SGHTS, CDR2 YDEGEE. The CDR3 spans 14 residues. After removal of 6 bases from V and 5 bases from J, the junction contained 6 bases not matched to a gene. This chain's CDR3 is CASNVGQGVYGYTF. CDR3 DNA: TGTGCCAGCAACGTGGGACAGGGGGTTTATGGCTACACCTTC. Full variable domain (remainder filled in from reference TRBV5-8 and TRBJ1-2): EAGVTQSPTHLIKTRGQQATLRCSPISGHTSVYWYQQALGLGLQFLLWYDEGEERNRGNFPPRFSGRQFPNYSSELNVNALELEDSALYLCASNVGQGVYGYTFGSGTRLTVV.